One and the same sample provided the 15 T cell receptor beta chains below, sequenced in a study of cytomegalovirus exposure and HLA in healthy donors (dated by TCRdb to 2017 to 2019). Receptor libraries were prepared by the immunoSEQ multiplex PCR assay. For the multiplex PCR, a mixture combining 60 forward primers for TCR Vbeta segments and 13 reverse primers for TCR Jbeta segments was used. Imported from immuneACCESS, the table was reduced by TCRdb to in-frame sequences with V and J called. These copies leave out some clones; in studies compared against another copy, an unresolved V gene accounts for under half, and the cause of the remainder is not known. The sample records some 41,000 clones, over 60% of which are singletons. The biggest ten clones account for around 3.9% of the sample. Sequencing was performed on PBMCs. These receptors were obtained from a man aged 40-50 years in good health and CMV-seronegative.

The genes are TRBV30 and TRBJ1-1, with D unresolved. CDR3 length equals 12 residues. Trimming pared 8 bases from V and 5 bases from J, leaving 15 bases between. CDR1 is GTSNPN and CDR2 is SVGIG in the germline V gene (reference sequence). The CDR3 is CAGDLPYTEAFF. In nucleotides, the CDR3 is TGTGCCGGAGACCTTCCCTATACTGAAGCTTTCTTT. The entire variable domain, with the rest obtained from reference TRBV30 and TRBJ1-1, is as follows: SQTIHQWPATLVQPVGSPLSLECTVEGTSNPNLYWYRQAAGRGLQLLFYSVGIGQISSEVPQNLSASRPQDRQFILSSKKLLLSDSGFYLCAGDLPYTEAFFGQGTRLTVV.

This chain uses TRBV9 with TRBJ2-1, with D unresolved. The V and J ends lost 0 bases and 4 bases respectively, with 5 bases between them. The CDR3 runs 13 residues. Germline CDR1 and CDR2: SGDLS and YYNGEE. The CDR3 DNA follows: TGTGCCAGCAGCGTAGAACATTACAATGAGCAGTTCTTC. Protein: CASSVEHYNEQFF. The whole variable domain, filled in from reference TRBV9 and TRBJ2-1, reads DSGVTQTPKHLITATGQRVTLRCSPRSGDLSVYWYQQSLDQGLQFLIQYYNGEERAKGNILERFSAQQFPDLHSELNLSSLELGDSALYFCASSVEHYNEQFFGPGTRLTVL.

CDR3 in amino acids: CASSERGEGTDTQYF. The CDR3 DNA reads TGTGCCAGCAGTGAACGGGGGGAAGGGACAGATACGCAGTATTTT. This chain connects TRBV6-4 to TRBJ2-3, with TRBD2 identical over 7 bases. Germline V gene data show CDR1 as MRHNA and CDR2 as SNTAGT. V gave up 3 bases and J gave up 3 bases; unmatched junction bases: 6. The length of the CDR3 is 15 residues.

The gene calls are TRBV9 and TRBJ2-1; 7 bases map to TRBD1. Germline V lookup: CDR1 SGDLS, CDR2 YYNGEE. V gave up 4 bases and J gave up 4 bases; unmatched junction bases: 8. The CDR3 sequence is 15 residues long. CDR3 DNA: TGTGCCAGCAGCCAAAGACAGGGCCAGTACAATGAGCAGTTCTTC. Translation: CASSQRQGQYNEQFF.

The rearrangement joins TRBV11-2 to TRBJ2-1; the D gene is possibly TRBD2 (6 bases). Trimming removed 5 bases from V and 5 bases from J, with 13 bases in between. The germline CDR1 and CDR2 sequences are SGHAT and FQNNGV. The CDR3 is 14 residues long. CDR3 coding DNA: TGTGCCAGCAGCCCGGCCGGGAGAAACAATGAGCAGTTCTTC. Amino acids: CASSPAGRNNEQFF.

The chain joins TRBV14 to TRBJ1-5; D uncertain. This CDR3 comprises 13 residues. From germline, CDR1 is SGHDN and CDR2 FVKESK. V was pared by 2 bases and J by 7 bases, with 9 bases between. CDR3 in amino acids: CASSQFVVQPQHF. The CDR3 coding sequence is TGTGCCAGCAGCCAATTTGTCGTCCAGCCCCAGCATTTT.

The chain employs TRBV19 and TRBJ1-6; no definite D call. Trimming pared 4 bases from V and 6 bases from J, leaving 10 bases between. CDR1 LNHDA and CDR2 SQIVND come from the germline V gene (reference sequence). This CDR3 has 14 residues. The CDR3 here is CASSTRLSNSPLHF. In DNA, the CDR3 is TGTGCCAGTAGTACGAGGCTAAGTAATTCACCCCTCCACTTT.

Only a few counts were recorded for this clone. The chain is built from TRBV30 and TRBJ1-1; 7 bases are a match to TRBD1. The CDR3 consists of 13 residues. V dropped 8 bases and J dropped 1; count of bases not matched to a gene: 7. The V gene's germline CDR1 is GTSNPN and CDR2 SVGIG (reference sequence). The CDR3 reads CAGERDRNTEAFF. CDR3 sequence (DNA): TGTGCCGGTGAACGGGACAGGAACACTGAAGCTTTCTTT.

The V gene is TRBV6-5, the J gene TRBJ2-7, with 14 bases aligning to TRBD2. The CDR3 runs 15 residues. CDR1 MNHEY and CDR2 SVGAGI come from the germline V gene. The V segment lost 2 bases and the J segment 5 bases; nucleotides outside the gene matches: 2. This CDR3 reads CASSYGGLAGDEQYF. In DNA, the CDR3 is TGTGCCAGCAGTTACGGGGGACTAGCGGGGGACGAGCAGTACTTC.

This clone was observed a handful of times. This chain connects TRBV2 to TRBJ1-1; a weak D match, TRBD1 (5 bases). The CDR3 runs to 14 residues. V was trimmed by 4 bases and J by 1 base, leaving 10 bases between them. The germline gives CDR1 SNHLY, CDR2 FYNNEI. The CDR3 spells CASSAQGPNTEAFF. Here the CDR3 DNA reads TGTGCCAGCAGTGCCCAGGGCCCGAACACTGAAGCTTTCTTT.

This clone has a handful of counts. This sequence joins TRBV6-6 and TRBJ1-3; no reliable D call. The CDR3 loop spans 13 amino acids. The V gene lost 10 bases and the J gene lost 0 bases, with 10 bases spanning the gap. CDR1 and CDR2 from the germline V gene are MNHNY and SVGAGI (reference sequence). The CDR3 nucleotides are TGTGCCATCCGGGGTAGCTCTGGAAACACCATATATTTT. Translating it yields CAIRGSSGNTIYF.

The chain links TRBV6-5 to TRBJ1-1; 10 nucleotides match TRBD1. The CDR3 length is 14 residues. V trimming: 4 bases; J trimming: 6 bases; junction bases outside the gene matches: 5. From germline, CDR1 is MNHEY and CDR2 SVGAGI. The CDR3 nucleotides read TGTGCCAGCAGTTCAACAGGACAGGGGGCTGAAGCTTTCTTT. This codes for CASSSTGQGAEAFF.

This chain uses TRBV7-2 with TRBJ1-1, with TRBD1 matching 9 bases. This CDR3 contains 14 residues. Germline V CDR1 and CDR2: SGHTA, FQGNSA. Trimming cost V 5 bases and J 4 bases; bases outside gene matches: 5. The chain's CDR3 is CASSPDRGTTEAFF. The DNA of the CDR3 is TGTGCCAGCAGCCCGGACAGGGGAACCACTGAAGCTTTCTTT. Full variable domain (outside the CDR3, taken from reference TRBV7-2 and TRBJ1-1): GAGVSQSPSNKVTEKGKDVELRCDPISGHTALYWYRQSLGQGLEFLIYFQGNSAPDKSGLPSDRFSAERTGGSVSTLTIQRTQQEDSAVYLCASSPDRGTTEAFFGQGTRLTVV.

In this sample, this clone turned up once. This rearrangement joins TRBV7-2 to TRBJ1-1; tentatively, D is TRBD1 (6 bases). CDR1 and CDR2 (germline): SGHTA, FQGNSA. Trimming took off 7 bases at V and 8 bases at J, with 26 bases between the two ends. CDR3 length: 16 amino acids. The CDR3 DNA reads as TGTGCCAGCATCCCCCGGGTTGGGGGGGCACGATCAGAAGCTTTCTTT. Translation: CASIPRVGGARSEAFF. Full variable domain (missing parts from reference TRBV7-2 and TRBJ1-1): GAGVSQSPSNKVTEKGKDVELRCDPISGHTALYWYRQSLGQGLEFLIYFQGNSAPDKSGLPSDRFSAERTGGSVSTLTIQRTQQEDSAVYLCASIPRVGGARSEAFFGQGTRLTVV.

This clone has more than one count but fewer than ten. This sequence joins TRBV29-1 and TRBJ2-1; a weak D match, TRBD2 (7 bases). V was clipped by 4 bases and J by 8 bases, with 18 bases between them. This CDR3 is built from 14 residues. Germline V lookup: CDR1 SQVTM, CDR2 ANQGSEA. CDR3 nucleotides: TGCAGCGTTGTCGGGGGGACATCTTTAGATGAGCAGTTCTTC. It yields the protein CSVVGGTSLDEQFF.